Shown below are 18 T cell receptor beta chains from a single sample sequenced in a study of OX40 agonist ivuxolimab in advanced cancers. Some clones are missing from TCRdb's copy, which holds only in-frame ones; the method was immunoSEQ multiplex PCR. The sample carries about 37,000 clones, about 87% recorded once. The starting material was CD4+ or CD8+ T cells sorted from blood, obtained in a trial of the OX40 agonist ivuxolimab. Receptors were obtained from an adult with an advanced solid tumor such as melanoma, head and neck, liver or kidney cancer.

This clone occurred once. The rearrangement joins TRBV2 to TRBJ1-5, with 8 positions matching TRBD1. Germline V gene data show CDR1 as SNHLY and CDR2 as FYNNEI. The CDR3 is 16 residues long. V shed 4 bases, J shed 4 bases, and the junction held 9 bases outside the gene matches. In DNA, the CDR3 is TGTGCCAGCAGTGGGGCAGGGGGCTTTGGGAATCAGCCCCAGCATTTT. Its translation is CASSGAGGFGNQPQHF.

About this clone itself: Other nucleotide sequences from this sample produce the same CDR3. This chain uses TRBV19 with TRBJ2-1, with D perhaps TRBD2 (6 bases). V was cut by 5 bases and J by 4 bases, with 9 bases left in between. The CDR3 has 13 amino acids. Germline V gene data show CDR1 as LNHDA and CDR2 as SQIVND (reference sequence). The CDR3 loop is CASSSGTYNEQFF. The CDR3 DNA follows: TGTGCCAGTAGTTCAGGGACTTACAATGAGCAGTTCTTC.

This clone has just one count. V and J are TRBV13 and TRBJ2-2; the match to TRBD2 covers 11 bases. V shed 5 bases and J 6 bases; nucleotides not matched to a gene: 5. This CDR3 region has 15 residues. The germline V gene encodes CDR1 PRHDT and CDR2 FYEKMQ (reference sequence). The CDR3 here is CASSGSSGRAGELFF. CDR3 sequence (DNA): TGTGCCAGCAGCGGAAGTAGCGGGAGGGCCGGGGAGCTGTTTTTT.

A note on this clone: Other DNA sequences in the sample encode the same CDR3. The chain uses TRBV9 and TRBJ1-4; 9 bases line up with TRBD1. Germline CDR1 and CDR2: SGDLS and YYNGEE. V lost 3 bases to trimming and J lost 7 bases; unmatched junction nucleotides: 4. The CDR3 covers 14 residues. The CDR3 DNA is TGTGCCAGCAGCGCGGGACAGGGATCTGAAAAACTGTTTTTT. Translating it yields CASSAGQGSEKLFF.

This clone occurred a few times. J is TRBJ2-1 and V is TRBV19; TRBD2 matches 7 bases. From germline, CDR1 is LNHDA and CDR2 SQIVND (reference sequence). V gave up 7 bases and J gave up 4 bases; unmatched junction bases: 16. This CDR3 contains 17 residues. CDR3 bases: TGTGCCAGTACCGGGGCCCTCGGGCTAGCGGATTACAATGAGCAGTTCTTC. Translating gives CASTGALGLADYNEQFF.

This chain connects TRBV6-1 to TRBJ2-5; 8 bases fit TRBD2. The germline CDR1 and CDR2 sequences are MNHNS and SASEGT. CDR3 length: 13 amino acids. V lost 7 bases, J lost 5 bases, and 6 bases stayed unmatched. CDR3 in amino acids: CASTQRGRETQYF. CDR3 in DNA: TGTGCCAGCACTCAGCGGGGGAGGGAGACCCAGTACTTC.

V and J are TRBV30 and TRBJ1-4; D unclear. The CDR3 sequence is 19 residues long. CDR1 and CDR2 from the germline V gene are GTSNPN and SVGIG (reference sequence). The V gene lost 0 bases and the J gene lost 1 base, with 21 bases spanning the gap. The CDR3: CAWSVSLGRGWGTNEKLFF. The CDR3 bases are TGTGCCTGGAGTGTATCCCTAGGCCGGGGATGGGGAACTAATGAAAAACTGTTTTTT.

The chain recombines TRBV10-3 with TRBJ2-2; 7 bases match TRBD1. V lost 0 bases, J lost 5 bases, and 6 bases stayed unmatched. CDR1 is ENHRY and CDR2 is SYGVKD in the germline V gene. This CDR3 has 16 amino acids. CDR3 amino acids: CAISESGTANTGELFF. In DNA form, the CDR3 reads TGTGCCATCAGTGAGTCCGGGACAGCAAATACCGGGGAGCTGTTTTTT.

CDR3 DNA: TGTGCCAGCAGCGGACAGCCACAAGAGACCCAGTACTTC. It is translated as CASSGQPQETQYF. The chain is built from TRBV2 and TRBJ2-5; TRBD1 might be the D (6 bases). The germline V and J ends were trimmed by 6 bases and 2 bases, with 10 bases remaining between them. The CDR3 extends over 13 amino acids. The germline V gene has CDR1 SNHLY and CDR2 FYNNEI. Based on the CDR3 plus reference TRBV2 and TRBJ2-5, the full variable domain is EPEVTQTPSHQVTQMGQEVILRCVPISNHLYFYWYRQILGQKVEFLVSFYNNEISEKSEIFDDQFSVERPDGSNFTLKIRSTKLEDSAMYFCASSGQPQETQYFGPGTRLLVL.

This rearrangement joins TRBV10-1 to TRBJ2-1; a possible D gene is TRBD1 (5 bases). The V gene lost 6 bases and the J gene lost 5 bases, with 14 bases spanning the gap. CDR1 is WNHNN and CDR2 is SYGVQD in the germline V gene (reference sequence). The CDR3 is made up of 14 amino acids. For the CDR3, the DNA is TGCGCCAGCAGCGTTTTGGCAGGGAACAATGAGCAGTTCTTC. Amino acid sequence: CASSVLAGNNEQFF.

The chain joins TRBV7-2 to TRBJ2-3, with 10 nucleotides matching TRBD2. The CDR3 spans 16 residues. Germline CDR1 SGHTA, CDR2 FQGNSA. Trimming cost V 3 bases and J 6 bases; bases outside gene matches: 9. CDR3 sequence reads: CASSFGAGGPGDTQYF. The CDR3 DNA sequence: TGTGCCAGCAGCTTTGGAGCGGGAGGGCCTGGGGATACGCAGTATTTT.

This clone occurred once. The chain carries TRBV7-3 and TRBJ2-2, with D possibly being TRBD1 (6 bases). CDR1 SGHTA and CDR2 FQGTGA come from the germline V gene. CDR3 length equals 15 residues. With 5 bases removed from V and 3 bases from J, the gap between germline ends came to 13 bases. The CDR3 region is CASSTSQGHTGELFF. DNA of the CDR3: TGTGCCAGCAGCACCTCTCAGGGGCACACCGGGGAGCTGTTTTTT.

J is TRBJ2-5 and V is TRBV7-6, with unresolved D. The CDR3 runs to 11 residues. Germline CDR1 SGHVS, CDR2 FNYEAQ. V lost 5 bases to trimming and J lost 5 bases, with 6 bases between them. CDR3 loop: CASSPGETQYF. CDR3 coding DNA: TGTGCCAGCAGCCCCGGTGAGACCCAGTACTTC.

The gene calls are TRBV7-9 and TRBJ2-7; possible D gene TRBD2, 7 bases. In germline, CDR1 is SEHNR, CDR2 FQNEAQ (reference sequence). This CDR3 is built from 12 residues. V was clipped by 5 bases and J by 5 bases, with 10 bases between them. The CDR3 spells CASSIGGDEQYF. CDR3 sequence (DNA): TGTGCCAGCAGCATAGGGGGGGACGAGCAGTACTTC.

The genes are TRBV5-6 and TRBJ1-3; D is unresolved. Germline values: CDR1 SGHDT, CDR2 YYEEEE. This CDR3 contains 15 residues. V dropped 3 bases and J dropped 0 bases, with 10 bases sitting between them. CDR3 bases: TGTGCCAGCAGCTACCTAGAACGCTCTGGAAACACCATATATTTT. It yields the protein CASSYLERSGNTIYF.

The chain employs TRBV5-4 and TRBJ2-7; TRBD1 matches at 7 bases. Germline values: CDR1 SGHNT, CDR2 YYREEE (reference sequence). The CDR3 totals 15 residues. V shed 5 bases and J 4 bases; nucleotides not matched to a gene: 12. CDR3 nucleotide sequence: TGTGCCAGCAGAGCCGGGACAGATCTAAATTACGAGCAGTACTTC. Its translation: CASRAGTDLNYEQYF.

The sample holds one count of this clone. The chain combines TRBV12-2 with TRBJ2-3; TRBD2, the D gene given by the table, was not confirmed from the DNA. TRBV12-2 is tagged as a pseudogene. The CDR3 extends over 20 amino acids. CDR3 region: CASRPSSEPSSRRATDTQYF. In DNA, the CDR3 is TGTGCAAGTCGCCCTAGCTCTGAGCCCTCTAGCCGTCGGGCCACAGATACGCAGTATTTT.

This clone was observed once. J is TRBJ2-3 and V is TRBV10-1, with 8 bases matching TRBD2. This CDR3 comprises 17 residues. The V segment lost 0 bases and the J segment 4 bases; nucleotides outside the gene matches: 9. CDR1 is WNHNN, CDR2 SYGVQD, per germline (reference sequence). CDR3 DNA: TGCGCCAGCAGTGAGTCGTTCCCAGCGGGGGAATCAGATACGCAGTATTTT. This translates into CASSESFPAGESDTQYF.